This T cell receptor beta chain is from a study of breast tumors, draining lymph nodes, adjacent tissues. TCRdb re-called the multiplex PCR reads through MiXCR, storing one row per CDR3 protein. The sample consists of 150,000 to 200,000 distinct CDR3 sequences, 30% to 35% of them appearing once. This clonotype was picked up a small number of times. What it binds is unknown. V was clipped by 0 bases and J by 5 bases; unmatched bases: 5. This CDR3 has 16 amino acids. Germline CDR1 and CDR2: LGHDT and YNNKEL (reference sequence). Breast cancer patients provided tissue from their axillary draining lymph nodes. Study findings and constraints: The data were judged consistent with most tumor T cells coming from lymph node and expanding in tumor. Compared with basal-like, luminal-like tumors shared significantly more repertoire with nontumor tissue. Tumor repertoires ranked between lymph nodes and nontumor tissue in diversity, with V and J gene preferences.

This receptor was obtained from a female donor with breast cancer. Some clones in this sample may be carry-over from other donors' samples. The rearrangement links TRBV3-1 to TRBJ2-5; TRBD2 agrees at 11 bases. Sequenced input: axillary lymph node tissue. CDR3 residues: CASSQDTSGSGETQYF. CDR3 sequence (DNA): TGTGCCAGCAGCCAAGATACTAGCGGGAGCGGCGAGACCCAGTACTTC.